The 32 T cell receptor beta chains presented below share a single source sample, sequenced in a study of blood T cell repertoires in COVID-19. Repertoires were generated with immunoSEQ multiplex PCR, while TCRdb's copy carries only in-frame clones and drops some. The sample consists of 100,000 to 150,000 clones, approximately 83% of them appearing once. Sequenced input: peripheral blood. These receptors all come from a man older than 75 with active or convalescent COVID-19.

The V gene is TRBV10-2, the J gene TRBJ1-4; TRBD1 might be the D (5 bases). The CDR3 is 12 residues long. V was trimmed by 6 bases and J by 8 bases, leaving 10 bases between them. Germline values: CDR1 WSHSY, CDR2 SAAADI. Written as DNA, the CDR3 is TGCGCCAGCAGCAGGGTTGGGGAAAAACTGTTTTTT. This sequence encodes CASSRVGEKLFF.

The rearrangement links TRBV27 to TRBJ1-1; D is unclear. CDR1 MNHEY and CDR2 SMNVEV come from the germline V gene (reference sequence). CDR3 length equals 17 residues. V was shortened by 0 bases and J by 6 bases, with 20 bases between the two germline ends. Here the CDR3 DNA reads TGTGCCAGCAGTTTATCGTTGGCGGCTCGAATTGGCGCTGAAGCTTTCTTT. Its protein product is CASSLSLAARIGAEAFF.

The rearrangement links TRBV10-1 to TRBJ2-7; TRBD2 agrees at 8 bases. CDR3 size: 15 residues. V was clipped by 6 bases and J by 6 bases; unmatched bases: 13. CDR1 and CDR2 (germline): WNHNN, SYGVQD (reference sequence). The CDR3 region is CASRVGSGGRFEQYF. The CDR3 DNA sequence: TGCGCCAGCAGGGTAGGAAGCGGGGGTAGGTTCGAGCAGTACTTC.

The V call is TRBV24-1, the J call TRBJ2-2; D is perhaps TRBD2 (5 bases). CDR3 length: 16 amino acids. Per germline, CDR1 KGHDR and CDR2 SFDVKD. V was trimmed by 4 bases and J by 0 bases, leaving 11 bases between them. This chain's CDR3 is CATSEQRISNTGELFF. The CDR3 DNA reads TGTGCCACCAGTGAGCAGCGGATTTCGAACACCGGGGAGCTGTTTTTT.

This clone was observed a few times. The chain couples TRBV7-2 to TRBJ2-7; 7 nucleotides align to TRBD1. Losses at the gene ends were 3 bases for V and 5 bases for J; bases not matched to a gene: 10. The CDR3 is 15 amino acids. Per germline, CDR1 SGHTA and CDR2 FQGNSA. The CDR3 reads CASSFRTGRGNEQYF. Written as DNA, the CDR3 is TGTGCCAGCAGCTTTCGGACGGGCAGGGGGAACGAGCAGTACTTC.

The CDR3 nucleotides read TGTGCCAGCAGCTTAGCGATTGGGGTAGGGGGTAATCAGCCCCAGCATTTT. Residues: CASSLAIGVGGNQPQHF. The chain combines TRBV7-8 with TRBJ1-5; perhaps TRBD1 as D (6 bases). The CDR3 runs 17 residues. Germline values: CDR1 SGHVS, CDR2 FQNEAQ. V was shortened by 0 bases and J by 4 bases, with 16 bases between the two germline ends. Full variable domain (rest looked up from reference TRBV7-8 and TRBJ1-5): GAGVSQSPRYKVAKRGQDVALRCDPISGHVSLFWYQQALGQGPEFLTYFQNEAQLDKSGLPSDRFFAERPEGSVSTLKIQRTQQEDSAVYLCASSLAIGVGGNQPQHFGDGTRLSIL.

The J gene is TRBJ2-7, the V gene TRBV3-1 (or the pseudogene TRBV3-2); D unresolved. This CDR3 comprises 12 residues. The germline CDR1 and CDR2 sequences are LGHDT and YNNKEL (reference sequence). V lost 4 bases and J lost 1, with 5 bases in between. The CDR3 loop is CASSPPSYEQYF. The DNA for the CDR3 is TGTGCCAGCAGCCCCCCATCCTACGAGCAGTACTTC.

In its sample, this clone was seen a few times. The genes are TRBV28 and TRBJ2-7, with D possibly TRBD1 on 6 matching bases. The CDR3 loop spans 15 amino acids. V was trimmed by 3 bases and J by 0 bases, leaving 12 bases between them. From germline, CDR1 is MDHEN and CDR2 SYDVKM. Here the CDR3 reads CASSFWQGSSYEQYF. The DNA for the CDR3 is TGTGCCAGCAGTTTTTGGCAGGGGAGCTCCTACGAGCAGTACTTC.

This chain uses TRBV4-1 with TRBJ2-7; D might be TRBD1 (6 bases). The CDR3 contains 18 residues. From germline, CDR1 is MGHRA and CDR2 YSYEKL. The ends were cut back, 4 bases at V and 0 bases at J, with 22 bases in the middle. The CDR3, as DNA: TGCGCCAGCAGCCCCCTCGCAGGGGTCCTTTCAACCTCCTACGAGCAGTACTTC. Translation: CASSPLAGVLSTSYEQYF.

V usage is TRBV6-5 and J usage is TRBJ1-1; D is perhaps TRBD1 (5 bases). The germline V and J ends were trimmed by 6 bases and 8 bases, with 16 bases remaining between them. CDR1 and CDR2 (germline): MNHEY, SVGAGI. The CDR3 totals 13 residues. CDR3 residues: CASSGTFPVEAFF. The CDR3 coding sequence is TGTGCCAGCAGCGGGACTTTTCCTGTCGAAGCTTTCTTT.

The chain uses TRBV30 and TRBJ2-5; possible D gene TRBD2, 7 bases. Germline V lookup: CDR1 GTSNPN, CDR2 SVGIG (reference sequence). The CDR3 loop spans 13 amino acids. V lost 2 bases, J lost 4 bases, and 11 bases lay in between. In DNA form, the CDR3 reads TGTGCCTGGAGTCTCGGGGGGCGAGAGACCCAGTACTTC. This codes for CAWSLGGRETQYF.

J is TRBJ1-5 and V is TRBV28, with 7 nucleotides matching TRBD1. There are 18 residues in the CDR3. The trim removed 6 bases at V and 2 bases at J, leaving 16 bases unmatched. Germline-derived CDR1 and CDR2 are MDHEN and SYDVKM. The CDR3 nucleotides read TGTGCCAGCAGCCTCCTCCGACAGGGAAGATTTGGCAATCAGCCCCAGCATTTT. Protein product: CASSLLRQGRFGNQPQHF.

This chain uses TRBV14 with TRBJ2-3; D call uncertain. With 4 bases removed from V and 2 bases from J, the gap between germline ends came to 13 bases. The CDR3 loop spans 15 amino acids. CDR1 is SGHDN, CDR2 FVKESK, per germline. The CDR3 spells CASSRGRGTTDTQYF. The CDR3 DNA sequence: TGTGCCAGCAGCCGCGGAAGAGGAACCACAGATACGCAGTATTTT.

V is TRBV7-2 and J is TRBJ1-1; 7 bases are shared with TRBD1. Germline V gene sequence: CDR1 SGHTA, CDR2 FQGNSA. The V segment lost 4 bases and the J segment 10 bases; nucleotides outside the gene matches: 9. The CDR3 contains 13 residues. In nucleotides, the CDR3 is TGTGCCAGCAGCTCGAGACAGGGCACGCGAGCTTTCTTT. It codes for CASSSRQGTRAFF.

The rearrangement uses TRBV18 and TRBJ1-4; D perhaps matches TRBD1 (6 bases). The CDR3 sequence is 15 residues long. Trimming removed 2 bases at V and 8 bases at J, with 15 bases between. Germline V CDR1 and CDR2: KGHSH, LQKENI. CDR3: CASSPGTLTGEKLFF. The CDR3 region has the DNA TGTGCCAGCTCACCAGGGACACTTACGGGGGAAAAACTGTTTTTT.

This chain links TRBV9 with TRBJ2-2; D ambiguous. CDR1 and CDR2 (germline): SGDLS, YYNGEE. This CDR3 is built from 16 residues. Between the trimmed V and J ends, which lost 1 base and 1 base, there was a span of 11 bases. The CDR3 DNA reads TGTGCCAGCAGCGTACCTTTGGCAGGGAACACCGGGGAGCTGTTTTTT. Its translation is CASSVPLAGNTGELFF.

J is TRBJ2-1 and V is TRBV10-1; 9 bases are a match to TRBD2. CDR3 size: 14 residues. Germline CDR1 reads WNHNN; CDR2 reads SYGVQD (reference sequence). Unmatched junction bases numbered 16, after V lost 6 bases and J lost 16 bases. CDR3 residues: CASRKKTRTSVYFF. The CDR3 DNA reads as TGCGCCAGCAGAAAAAAAACCCGGACTAGCGTCTACTTCTTC.

This chain joins TRBV5-1 and TRBJ2-7; a weak D match, TRBD1 (7 bases). Germline V lookup: CDR1 SGHRS, CDR2 YFSETQ. V was pared by 0 bases and J by 5 bases, with 15 bases between. The CDR3 spans 15 residues. For the CDR3, the DNA is TGCGCCAGCAGCTTGGCCGGCAGGGGGGATGACGAGCAGTACTTC. It encodes CASSLAGRGDDEQYF. The full variable domain, in which reference TRBV5-1 and TRBJ2-7 provide the parts outside the CDR3, is KAGVTQTPRYLIKTRGQQVTLSCSPISGHRSVSWYQQTPGQGLQFLFEYFSETQRNKGNFPGRFSGRQFSNSRSEMNVSTLELGDSALYLCASSLAGRGDDEQYFGPGTRLTVT.

This chain connects TRBV6-5 to TRBJ1-4; 8 nucleotides line up with TRBD1. The germline V gene has CDR1 MNHEY and CDR2 SVGAGI. The CDR3 contains 16 residues. V lost 4 bases, J lost 3 bases, and 7 bases stayed unmatched. The CDR3 loop reads CASSWSGGSANEKLFF. The DNA of the CDR3 is TGTGCCAGCAGTTGGTCAGGGGGCTCGGCTAATGAAAAACTGTTTTTT.

The rearrangement uses TRBV18 and TRBJ2-7, with D possibly being TRBD1 (5 bases). CDR1 is KGHSH and CDR2 is LQKENI in the germline V gene. This CDR3 region has 17 residues. Trimming removed 4 bases at V and 2 bases at J, with 21 bases between. The CDR3 nucleotides read TGTGCCAGCTCACTTCTAGGGGCGCCGGGTGGCACCTACGAGCAGTACTTC. Translation: CASSLLGAPGGTYEQYF.

The CDR3 region has the DNA TGTGCCAGCAGTTACTCACCGTACGGGGGATTCACCTTC. It yields the protein CASSYSPYGGFTF. The chain employs TRBV6-5 and TRBJ1-2; D possibly corresponds to TRBD1 (5 bases). The V end lost 0 bases, the J end lost 13 bases, and 15 bases lay between the germline ends. The CDR3 totals 13 residues. Germline V lookup: CDR1 MNHEY, CDR2 SVGAGI.

This chain connects TRBV4-2 to TRBJ1-3; no clear D. V lost 0 bases to trimming and J lost 2 bases, with 8 bases between them. The CDR3 loop spans 15 amino acids. The V gene's germline CDR1 is LGHNA and CDR2 YNFKEQ. CDR3 nucleotides: TGTGCCAGCAGCCAAGACGGGGTAACTGGAAACACCATATATTTT. Translated: CASSQDGVTGNTIYF.

The V and J genes are TRBV7-2 and TRBJ2-1, with D possibly TRBD1 on 6 matching bases. The germline V and J ends were trimmed by 0 bases and 0 bases, with 6 bases remaining between them. Germline V gene data show CDR1 as SGHTA and CDR2 as FQGNSA. This CDR3 is built from 15 residues. DNA of the CDR3: TGTGCCAGCAGCTTAGCGGACAGCTCCTACAATGAGCAGTTCTTC. Translating it yields CASSLADSSYNEQFF.

The rearrangement joins TRBV5-5 to TRBJ2-7, with D maybe TRBD1 (5 bases). With 6 bases removed from V and 3 bases from J, the gap between germline ends came to 10 bases. This CDR3 contains 12 residues. Germline assignment: CDR1 SGHKS and CDR2 YYEKEE (reference sequence). The CDR3 spells CASNPDSYEQYF. For the CDR3, the DNA is TGTGCCAGCAACCCAGACAGCTACGAGCAGTACTTC.

This sequence joins TRBV7-8 and TRBJ2-3; 8 nucleotides match TRBD1. V was clipped by 5 bases and J by 2 bases; unmatched bases: 6. The CDR3 consists of 15 residues. Per germline, CDR1 SGHVS and CDR2 FQNEAQ. CDR3 nucleotide sequence: TGTGCCAGCAGCCCTCGGACAGGGAACACAGATACGCAGTATTTT. Translating it yields CASSPRTGNTDTQYF.

The chain joins TRBV5-6 to TRBJ1-6, with TRBD1 identical over 8 bases. Germline CDR1 is SGHDT and CDR2 is YYEEEE. There are 16 residues in the CDR3. J lost 6 bases, V lost 7 bases, and 12 bases had no gene match. CDR3 sequence: CASAALGQGGNSPLHF. CDR3 sequence (DNA): TGTGCCAGCGCTGCCCTTGGACAGGGAGGTAATTCACCCCTCCACTTT.

The chain recombines TRBV25-1 with TRBJ1-1, with D unresolved. The germline gives CDR1 MGHDK, CDR2 SYGVNS. The length of the CDR3 is 12 residues. The V and J ends lost 0 bases and 7 bases respectively, with 6 bases between them. CDR3 coding DNA: TGTGCCAGCAGTGAATACAGAGGTGAAGCTTTCTTT. Amino acid sequence: CASSEYRGEAFF.

The rearrangement uses TRBV12-3 or TRBV12-4 and TRBJ2-7; no clear D gene. Deletions cut 7 bases from V and 9 bases from J, with 13 bases between. The CDR3 contains 11 residues. CDR3 sequence reads: CASTILRGQYF. CDR3 sequence (DNA): TGTGCCAGCACCATTTTACGAGGGCAGTACTTC.

This clone was counted a single time. The V and J genes are TRBV5-1 and TRBJ1-2, with TRBD1 matching over 8 bases. Germline CDR1 SGHRS, CDR2 YFSETQ. V lost 4 bases and J lost 5; bases outside the gene matches: 10. The CDR3 totals 15 residues. The CDR3 protein is CASSPRTGRSYGYTF. The CDR3 region has the DNA TGCGCCAGCAGCCCACGGACAGGGAGGAGTTATGGCTACACCTTC.

The chain employs TRBV9 and TRBJ1-6; D not certain. Trimming pared 4 bases from V and 6 bases from J, leaving 11 bases between. Germline assignment: CDR1 SGDLS and CDR2 YYNGEE. CDR3 length equals 14 residues. In DNA, the CDR3 is TGTGCCAGCAGCCTTGACACGGCTAATTCACCCCTCCACTTT. It yields the protein CASSLDTANSPLHF.

V is TRBV7-9 and J is TRBJ2-1; unclear D gene. This CDR3 contains 13 residues. Per germline, CDR1 SEHNR and CDR2 FQNEAQ (reference sequence). V shed 1 base and J shed 8 bases, with 9 bases lying between them. Here the CDR3 reads CASSLGLTDEQFF. CDR3 nucleotide sequence: TGTGCCAGCAGCTTAGGCCTCACGGATGAGCAGTTCTTC. The full variable domain, rest sourced from reference TRBV7-9 and TRBJ2-1, is DTGVSQNPRHKITKRGQNVTFRCDPISEHNRLYWYRQTLGQGPEFLTYFQNEAQLEKSRLLSDRFSAERPKGSFSTLEIQRTEQGDSAMYLCASSLGLTDEQFFGPGTRLTVL.

The chain carries TRBV2 and TRBJ2-3; 7 positions match TRBD1. The ends lost 3 bases at V and 0 bases at J; junction bases unmatched: 9. The V gene's germline CDR1 is SNHLY and CDR2 FYNNEI. This CDR3 has 17 amino acids. The CDR3 spells CASSDGTAGPSTDTQYF. Written as DNA, the CDR3 is TGTGCCAGCAGTGATGGGACAGCCGGACCTAGCACAGATACGCAGTATTTT.